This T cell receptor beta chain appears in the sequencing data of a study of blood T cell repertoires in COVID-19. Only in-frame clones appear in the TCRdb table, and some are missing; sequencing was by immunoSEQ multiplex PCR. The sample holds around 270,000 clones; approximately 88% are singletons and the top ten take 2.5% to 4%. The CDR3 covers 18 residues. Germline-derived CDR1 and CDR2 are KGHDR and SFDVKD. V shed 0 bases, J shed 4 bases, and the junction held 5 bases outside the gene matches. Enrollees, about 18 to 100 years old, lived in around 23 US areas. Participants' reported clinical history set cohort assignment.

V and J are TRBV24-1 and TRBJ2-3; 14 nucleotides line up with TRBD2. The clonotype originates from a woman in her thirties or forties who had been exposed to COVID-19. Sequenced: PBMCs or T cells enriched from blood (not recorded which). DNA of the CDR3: TGTGCCACCAGTGATTTGAGCGGGACTAGCGGGAGTCCAGATACGCAGTATTTT. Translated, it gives CATSDLSGTSGSPDTQYF.